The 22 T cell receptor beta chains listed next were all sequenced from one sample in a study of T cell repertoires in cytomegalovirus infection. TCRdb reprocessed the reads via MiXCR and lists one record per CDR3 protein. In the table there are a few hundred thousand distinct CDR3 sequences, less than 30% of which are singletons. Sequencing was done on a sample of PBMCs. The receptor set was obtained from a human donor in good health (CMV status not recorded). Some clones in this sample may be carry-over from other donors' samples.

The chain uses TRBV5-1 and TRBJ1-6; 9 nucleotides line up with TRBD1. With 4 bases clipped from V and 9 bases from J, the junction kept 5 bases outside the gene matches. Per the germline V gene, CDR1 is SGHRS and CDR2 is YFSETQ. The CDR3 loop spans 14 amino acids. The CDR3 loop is CASSGTGMGSPLHF. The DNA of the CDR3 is TGCGCCAGCAGCGGGACAGGGATGGGTTCACCCCTCCACTTT.

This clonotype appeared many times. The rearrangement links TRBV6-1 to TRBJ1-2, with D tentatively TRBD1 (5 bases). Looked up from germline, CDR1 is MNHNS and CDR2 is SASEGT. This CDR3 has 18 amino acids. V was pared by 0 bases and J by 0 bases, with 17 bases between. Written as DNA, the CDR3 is TGTGCCAGCAGTGAAGCAGGACACGGAAGAGGGGCTAACTATGGCTACACCTTC. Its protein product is CASSEAGHGRGANYGYTF.

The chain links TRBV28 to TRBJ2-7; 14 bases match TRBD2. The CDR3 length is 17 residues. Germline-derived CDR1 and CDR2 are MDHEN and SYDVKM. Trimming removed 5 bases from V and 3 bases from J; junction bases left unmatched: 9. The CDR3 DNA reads TGTGCCAGCAGTCTAGCAACCGGGACTAGCGGGAGCTACGAGCAGTACTTC. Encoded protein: CASSLATGTSGSYEQYF.

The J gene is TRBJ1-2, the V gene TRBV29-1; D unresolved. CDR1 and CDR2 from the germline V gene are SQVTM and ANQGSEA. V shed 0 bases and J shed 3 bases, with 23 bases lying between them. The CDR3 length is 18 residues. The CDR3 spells CSVEDQMDSLAVDYGYTF. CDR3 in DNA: TGCAGCGTTGAAGATCAGATGGACTCACTCGCGGTCGACTATGGCTACACCTTC.

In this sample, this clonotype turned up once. CDR3 protein: CASRRQGRNTEAFF. Here the CDR3 DNA reads TGTGCCAGTAGGCGACAGGGGAGGAACACTGAAGCTTTCTTT. The chain has TRBV19 and TRBJ1-1, with 8 bases matching TRBD1. The CDR3 is 14 residues long. Germline trimming cut 6 bases from V and 1 base from J; bases unmatched to any gene: 4. CDR1 LNHDA and CDR2 SQIVND come from the germline V gene (reference sequence).

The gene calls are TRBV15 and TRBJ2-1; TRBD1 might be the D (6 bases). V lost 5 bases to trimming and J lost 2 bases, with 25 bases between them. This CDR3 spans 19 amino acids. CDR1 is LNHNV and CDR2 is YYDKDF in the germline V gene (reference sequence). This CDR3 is CATSPRGQRSRSPYNEQFF. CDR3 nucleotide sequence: TGTGCCACCAGCCCCCGGGGACAAAGATCGAGAAGCCCCTACAATGAGCAGTTCTTC.

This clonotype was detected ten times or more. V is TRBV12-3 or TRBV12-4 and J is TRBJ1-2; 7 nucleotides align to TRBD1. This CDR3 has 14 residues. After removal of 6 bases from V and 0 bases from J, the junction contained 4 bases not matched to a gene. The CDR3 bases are TGTGCCAGCAGCCCTGGGACAGCTAACTATGGCTACACCTTC. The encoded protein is CASSPGTANYGYTF.

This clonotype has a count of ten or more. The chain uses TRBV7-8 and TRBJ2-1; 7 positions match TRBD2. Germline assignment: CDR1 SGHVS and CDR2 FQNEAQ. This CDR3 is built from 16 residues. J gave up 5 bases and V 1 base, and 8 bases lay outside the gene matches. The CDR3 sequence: CASSLDGAGFNNEQFF. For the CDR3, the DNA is TGTGCCAGCAGCTTAGACGGAGCGGGATTTAACAATGAGCAGTTCTTC. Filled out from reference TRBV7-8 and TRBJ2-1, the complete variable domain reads GAGVSQSPRYKVAKRGQDVALRCDPISGHVSLFWYQQALGQGPEFLTYFQNEAQLDKSGLPSDRFFAERPEGSVSTLKIQRTQQEDSAVYLCASSLDGAGFNNEQFFGPGTRLTVL.

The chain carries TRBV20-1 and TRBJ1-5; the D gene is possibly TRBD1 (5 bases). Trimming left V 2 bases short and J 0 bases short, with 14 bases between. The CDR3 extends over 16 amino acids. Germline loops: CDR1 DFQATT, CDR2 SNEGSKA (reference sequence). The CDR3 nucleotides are TGCAGTGCTAGACTCGTTGGGGCGGATAGCAATCAGCCCCAGCATTTT. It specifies CSARLVGADSNQPQHF.

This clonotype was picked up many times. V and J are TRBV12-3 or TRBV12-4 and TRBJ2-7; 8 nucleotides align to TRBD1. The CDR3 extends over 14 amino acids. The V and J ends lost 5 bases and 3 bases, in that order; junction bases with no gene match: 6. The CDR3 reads CASSLRGPYYEQYF. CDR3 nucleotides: TGTGCCAGCAGTCTCAGGGGGCCTTACTACGAGCAGTACTTC.

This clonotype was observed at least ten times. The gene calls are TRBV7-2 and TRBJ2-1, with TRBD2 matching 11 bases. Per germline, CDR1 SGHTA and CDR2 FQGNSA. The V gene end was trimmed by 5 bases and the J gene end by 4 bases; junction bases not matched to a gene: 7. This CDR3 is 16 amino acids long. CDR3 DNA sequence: TGTGCCAGCAGCCCGATGCTAGCGGGGGGATACAATGAGCAGTTCTTC. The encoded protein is CASSPMLAGGYNEQFF.

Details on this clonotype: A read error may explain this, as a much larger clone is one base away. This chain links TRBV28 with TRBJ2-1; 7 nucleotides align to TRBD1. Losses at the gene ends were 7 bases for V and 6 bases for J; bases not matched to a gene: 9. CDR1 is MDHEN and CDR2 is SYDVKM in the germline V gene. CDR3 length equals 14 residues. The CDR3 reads CASKPDRSVNEQFF. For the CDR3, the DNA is TGTGCCAGCAAACCGGACAGGTCTGTCAATGAGCAGTTCTTC.

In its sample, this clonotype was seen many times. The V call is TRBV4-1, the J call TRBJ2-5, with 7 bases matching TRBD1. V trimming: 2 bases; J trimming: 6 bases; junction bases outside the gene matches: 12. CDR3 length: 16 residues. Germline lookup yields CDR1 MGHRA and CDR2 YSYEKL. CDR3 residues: CASSQQGVLMGQTQYF. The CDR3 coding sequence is TGCGCCAGCAGCCAACAGGGGGTCCTAATGGGACAGACCCAGTACTTC.

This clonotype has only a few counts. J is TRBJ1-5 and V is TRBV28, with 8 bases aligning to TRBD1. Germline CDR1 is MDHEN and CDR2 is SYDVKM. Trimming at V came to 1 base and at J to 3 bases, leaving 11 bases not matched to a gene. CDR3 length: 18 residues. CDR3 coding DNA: TGTGCCAGCAGTTTATTACTCCGGACAGGGAATGCCAATCAGCCCCAGCATTTT. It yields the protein CASSLLLRTGNANQPQHF.

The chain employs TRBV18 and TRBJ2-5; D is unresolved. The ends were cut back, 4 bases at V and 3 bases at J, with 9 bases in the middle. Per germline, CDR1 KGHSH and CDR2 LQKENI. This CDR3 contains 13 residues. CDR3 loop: CASSQGSEETQYF. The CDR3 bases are TGTGCCAGCTCACAGGGTTCCGAAGAGACCCAGTACTTC.

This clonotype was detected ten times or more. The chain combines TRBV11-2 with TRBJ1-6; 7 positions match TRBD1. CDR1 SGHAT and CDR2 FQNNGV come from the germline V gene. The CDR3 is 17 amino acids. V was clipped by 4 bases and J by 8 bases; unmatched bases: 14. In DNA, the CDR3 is TGTGCCAGCAGCTCCGGGGGACAAGGGGGCCTCGATTCACCCCTCCACTTT. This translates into CASSSGGQGGLDSPLHF.

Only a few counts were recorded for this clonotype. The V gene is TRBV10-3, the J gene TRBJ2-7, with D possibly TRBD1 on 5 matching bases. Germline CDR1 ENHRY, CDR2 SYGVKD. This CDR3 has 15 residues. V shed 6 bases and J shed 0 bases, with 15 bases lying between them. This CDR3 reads CAIRPGRGSSYEQYV. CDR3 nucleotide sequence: TGTGCCATCAGACCGGGTAGGGGCAGCTCCTACGAGCAGTACGTC.

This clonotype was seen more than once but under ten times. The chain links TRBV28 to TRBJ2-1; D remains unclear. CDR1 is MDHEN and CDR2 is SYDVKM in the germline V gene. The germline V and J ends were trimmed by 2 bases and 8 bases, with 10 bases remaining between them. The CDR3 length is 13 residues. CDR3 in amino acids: CASSLQGSYEQFF. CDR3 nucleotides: TGTGCCAGCAGTTTACAAGGAAGTTATGAGCAGTTCTTC.

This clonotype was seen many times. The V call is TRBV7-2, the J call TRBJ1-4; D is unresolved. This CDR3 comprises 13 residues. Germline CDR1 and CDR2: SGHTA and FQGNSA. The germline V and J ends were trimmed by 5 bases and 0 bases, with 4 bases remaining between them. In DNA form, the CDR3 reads TGTGCCAGCAGCCGTGCAACTAATGAAAAACTGTTTTTT. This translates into CASSRATNEKLFF.

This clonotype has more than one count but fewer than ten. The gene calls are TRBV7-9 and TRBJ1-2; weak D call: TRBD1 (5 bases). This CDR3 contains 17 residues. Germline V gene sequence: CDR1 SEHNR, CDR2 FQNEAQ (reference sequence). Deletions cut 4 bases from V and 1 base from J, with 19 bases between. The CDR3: CASSSPDSSLLNYGYTF. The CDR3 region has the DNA TGTGCCAGCAGCTCACCCGACAGCTCCCTCCTTAACTATGGCTACACCTTC.

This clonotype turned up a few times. The CDR3, as DNA: TGTGCCAGCACAAAAGCCGGGACCTACGAGCAGTACGTC. Translating gives CASTKAGTYEQYV. The chain joins TRBV6-6 to TRBJ2-7; possible D gene TRBD2, 5 bases. The CDR3 extends over 13 amino acids. V dropped 7 bases and J dropped 2 bases, with 12 bases sitting between them. Looked up from germline, CDR1 is MNHNY and CDR2 is SVGAGI (reference sequence).

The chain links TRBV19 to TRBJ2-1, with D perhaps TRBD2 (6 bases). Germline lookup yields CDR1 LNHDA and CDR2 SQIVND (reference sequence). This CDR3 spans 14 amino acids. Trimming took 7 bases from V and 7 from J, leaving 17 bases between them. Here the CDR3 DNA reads TGTGCCAGTACCCTCCGGGCGGGATGGAATGAGCAGTTCTTC. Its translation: CASTLRAGWNEQFF. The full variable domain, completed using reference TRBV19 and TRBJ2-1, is DGGITQSPKYLFRKEGQNVTLSCEQNLNHDAMYWYRQDPGQGLRLIYYSQIVNDFQKGDIAEGYSVSREKKESFPLTVTSAQKNPTAFYLCASTLRAGWNEQFFGPGTRLTVL.